This record covers a single T cell receptor beta chain. Its specificity is unknown. Deletions cut 8 bases from V and 0 bases from J, with 5 bases between. This CDR3 is built from 13 residues. CDR1 is MNHEY and CDR2 is SVGEGT in the germline V gene. TCRdb reprocessed the RT-PCR reads with MiXCR, giving one entry per CDR3 protein. The sample includes roughly 540,000 distinct CDR3 sequences, roughly a quarter of them seen just once. This specimen comes from a study of response to subunit inactivated influenza vaccine. Study-level results: Authors suggested each seasonal influenza vaccination recruits few new T cells.

The same specimen was also included in a second study, on T cells expressing NK-cell markers. That paper adds: Synthesis of TCR beta cDNA relied on 5'RACE template switching carrying UMIs. Over 5 donors carried dominant NKG2C+ clonotypes that made up roughly 1.0-8% of their CD8+ T cells. Also leading the CD3+CD56-NKG2C+ fraction in a handful of donors were these clonotypes. Certain NKG2C+ T cell clones were expanded, and their HCMV specificity remained unclear.

J is TRBJ2-6 and V is TRBV6-2 or TRBV6-3; no clear D. This sequence was found in a man aged 50 or older who received an inactivated influenza vaccine. The source was CD4+ T cells sorted from PBMCs, collected about 13 days after vaccination. In DNA form, the CDR3 reads TGTGCCAGCTTCCCCTCTGGGGCCAACGTCCTGACTTTC. Translated: CASFPSGANVLTF.